The entry that follows covers one TCR beta chain sequence. The data derive from a study of glioma-infiltrating T cells after dendritic cell vaccination. TCRB CDR3 was amplified from 2 ug genomic DNA or less. Primers: 60 V beta forward and 13 J beta reverse. The data were produced by immunoSEQ multiplex PCR, yet TCRdb's version contains in-frame clones alone and is incomplete. Of about 67,000 clones listed, 65% to 90% are singletons. The CDR3 length is 14 residues. Germline trimming cut 8 bases from V and 4 bases from J; bases unmatched to any gene: 9. Germline V gene sequence: CDR1 MNHNY, CDR2 SVGAGI (reference sequence). Patients had residual fresh-frozen tumor tissue and more than two years of survival data.

Sequences were derived from blood, sampled before dendritic cell vaccination. This TCR derives from a human donor with glioblastoma. The V gene is TRBV6-6, the J gene TRBJ1-1; TRBD1 aligns across 8 bases. DNA of the CDR3: TGTGCCAGCCGGGGAATTACAGGGGGCACTGAAGCTTTCTTT. Translating it yields CASRGITGGTEAFF.